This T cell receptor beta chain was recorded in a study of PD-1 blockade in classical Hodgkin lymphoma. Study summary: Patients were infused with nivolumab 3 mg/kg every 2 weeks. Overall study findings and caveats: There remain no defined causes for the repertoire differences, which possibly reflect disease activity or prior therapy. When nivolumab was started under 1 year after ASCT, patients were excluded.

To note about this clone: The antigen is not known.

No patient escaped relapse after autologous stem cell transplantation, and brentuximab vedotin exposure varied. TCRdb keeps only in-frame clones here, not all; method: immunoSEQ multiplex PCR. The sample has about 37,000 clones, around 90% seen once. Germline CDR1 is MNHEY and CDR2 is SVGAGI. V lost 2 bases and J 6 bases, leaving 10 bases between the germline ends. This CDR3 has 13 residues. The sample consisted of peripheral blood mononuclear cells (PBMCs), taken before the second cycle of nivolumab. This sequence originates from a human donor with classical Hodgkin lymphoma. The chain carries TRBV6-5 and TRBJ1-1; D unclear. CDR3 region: CASSYASRSEAFF. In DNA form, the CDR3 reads TGTGCCAGCAGTTACGCGTCCCGGTCTGAAGCTTTCTTT.